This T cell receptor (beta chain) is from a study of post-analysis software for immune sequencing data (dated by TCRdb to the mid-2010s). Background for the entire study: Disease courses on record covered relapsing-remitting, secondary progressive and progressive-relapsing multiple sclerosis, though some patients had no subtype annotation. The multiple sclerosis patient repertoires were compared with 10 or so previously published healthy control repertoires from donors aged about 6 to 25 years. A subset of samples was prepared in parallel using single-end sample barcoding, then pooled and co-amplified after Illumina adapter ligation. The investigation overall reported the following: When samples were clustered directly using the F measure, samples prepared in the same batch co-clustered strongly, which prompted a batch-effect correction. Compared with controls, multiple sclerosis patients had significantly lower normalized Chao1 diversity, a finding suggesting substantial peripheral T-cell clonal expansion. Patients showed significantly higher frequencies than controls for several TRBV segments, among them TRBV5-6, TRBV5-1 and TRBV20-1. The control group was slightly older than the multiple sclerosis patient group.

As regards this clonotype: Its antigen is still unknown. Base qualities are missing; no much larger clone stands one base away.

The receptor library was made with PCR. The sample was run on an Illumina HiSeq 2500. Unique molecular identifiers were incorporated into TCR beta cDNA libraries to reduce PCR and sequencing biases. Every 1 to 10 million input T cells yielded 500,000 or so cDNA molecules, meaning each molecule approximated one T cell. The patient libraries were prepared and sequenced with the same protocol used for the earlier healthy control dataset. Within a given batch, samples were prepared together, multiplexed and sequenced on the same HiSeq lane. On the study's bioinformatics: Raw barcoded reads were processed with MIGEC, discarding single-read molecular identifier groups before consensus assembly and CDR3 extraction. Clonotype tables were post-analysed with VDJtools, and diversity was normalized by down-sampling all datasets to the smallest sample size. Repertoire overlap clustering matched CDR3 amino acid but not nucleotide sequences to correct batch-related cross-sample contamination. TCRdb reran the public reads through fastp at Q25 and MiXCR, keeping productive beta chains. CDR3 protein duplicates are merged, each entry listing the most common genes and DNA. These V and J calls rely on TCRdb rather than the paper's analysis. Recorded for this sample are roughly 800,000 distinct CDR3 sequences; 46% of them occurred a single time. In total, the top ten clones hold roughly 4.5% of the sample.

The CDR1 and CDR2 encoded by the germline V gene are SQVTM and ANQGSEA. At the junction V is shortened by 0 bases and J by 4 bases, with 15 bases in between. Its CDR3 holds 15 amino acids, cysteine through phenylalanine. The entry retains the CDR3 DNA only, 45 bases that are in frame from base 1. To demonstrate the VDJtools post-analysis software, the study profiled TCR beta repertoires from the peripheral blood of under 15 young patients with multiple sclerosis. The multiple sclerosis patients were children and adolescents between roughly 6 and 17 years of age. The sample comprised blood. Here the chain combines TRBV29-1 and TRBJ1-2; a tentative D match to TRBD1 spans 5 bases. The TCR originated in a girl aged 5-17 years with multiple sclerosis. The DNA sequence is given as TGCAGCGTTGAAGATCGGGAGGGGAGATTCTATGGCTACACCTTC. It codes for CSVEDREGRFYGYTF.